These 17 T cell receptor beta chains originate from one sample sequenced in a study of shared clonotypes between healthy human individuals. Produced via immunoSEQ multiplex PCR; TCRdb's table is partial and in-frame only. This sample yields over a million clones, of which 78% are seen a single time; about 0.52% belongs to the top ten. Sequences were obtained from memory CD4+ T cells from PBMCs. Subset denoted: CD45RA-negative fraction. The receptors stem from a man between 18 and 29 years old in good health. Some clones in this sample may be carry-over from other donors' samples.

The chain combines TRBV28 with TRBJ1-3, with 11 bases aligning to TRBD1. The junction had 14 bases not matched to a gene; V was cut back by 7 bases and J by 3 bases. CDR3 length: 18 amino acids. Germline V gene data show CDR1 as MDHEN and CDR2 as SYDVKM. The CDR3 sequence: CASTGRGDRGTFGNTIYF. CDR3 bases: TGTGCCAGCACCGGCCGGGGGGACAGGGGGACGTTTGGAAACACCATATATTTT.

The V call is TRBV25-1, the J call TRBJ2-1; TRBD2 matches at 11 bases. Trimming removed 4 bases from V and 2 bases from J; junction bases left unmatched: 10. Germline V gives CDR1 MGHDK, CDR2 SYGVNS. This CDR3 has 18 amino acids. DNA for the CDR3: TGTGCCAGCAGTGCTTCGGGGGGACTAGCGGTTACCTACAATGAGCAGTTCTTC. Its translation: CASSASGGLAVTYNEQFF. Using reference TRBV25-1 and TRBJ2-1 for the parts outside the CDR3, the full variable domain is EADIYQTPRYLVIGTGKKITLECSQTMGHDKMYWYQQDPGMELHLIHYSYGVNSTEKGDLSSESTVSRIRTEHFPLTLESARPSHTSQYLCASSASGGLAVTYNEQFFGPGTRLTVL.

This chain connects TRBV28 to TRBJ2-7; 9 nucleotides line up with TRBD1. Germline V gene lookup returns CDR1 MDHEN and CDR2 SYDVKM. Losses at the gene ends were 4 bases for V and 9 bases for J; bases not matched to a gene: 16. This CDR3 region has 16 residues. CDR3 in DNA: TGTGCCAGCAGTTATCTTTTCGGCACAGGGGGCATTGGGCAGTACTTC. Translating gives CASSYLFGTGGIGQYF.

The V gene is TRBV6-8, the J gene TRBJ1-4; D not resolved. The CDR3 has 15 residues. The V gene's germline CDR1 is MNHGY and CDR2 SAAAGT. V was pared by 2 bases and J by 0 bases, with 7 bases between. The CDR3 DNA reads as TGTGCCAGCAGTTACAGGGAACCAACTAATGAAAAACTGTTTTTT. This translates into CASSYREPTNEKLFF.

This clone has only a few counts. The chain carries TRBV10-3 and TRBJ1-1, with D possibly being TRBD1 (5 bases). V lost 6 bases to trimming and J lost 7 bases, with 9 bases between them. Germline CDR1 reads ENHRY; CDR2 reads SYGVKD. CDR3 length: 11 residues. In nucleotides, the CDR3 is TGTGCCATCAGCGACAGCAGTGAAGCTTTCTTT. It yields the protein CAISDSSEAFF.

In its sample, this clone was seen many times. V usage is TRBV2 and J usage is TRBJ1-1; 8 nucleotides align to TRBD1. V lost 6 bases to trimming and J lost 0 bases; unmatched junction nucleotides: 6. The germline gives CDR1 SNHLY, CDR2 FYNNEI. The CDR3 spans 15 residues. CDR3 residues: CASRGGTGLNTEAFF. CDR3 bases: TGTGCCAGCAGGGGAGGGACAGGACTGAACACTGAAGCTTTCTTT.

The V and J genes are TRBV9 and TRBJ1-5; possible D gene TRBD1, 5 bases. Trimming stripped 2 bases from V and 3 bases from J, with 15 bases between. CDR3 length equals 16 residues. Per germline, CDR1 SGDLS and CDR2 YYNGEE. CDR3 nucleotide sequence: TGTGCCAGCAGCGTTGGCGTCGGGGCAGACAATCAGCCCCAGCATTTT. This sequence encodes CASSVGVGADNQPQHF.

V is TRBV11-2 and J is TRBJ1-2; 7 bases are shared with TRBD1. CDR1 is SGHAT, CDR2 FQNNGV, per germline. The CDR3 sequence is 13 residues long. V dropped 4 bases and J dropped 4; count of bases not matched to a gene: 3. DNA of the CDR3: TGTGCCAGCAGCTCCCGGGACAGCTATGGCTACACCTTC. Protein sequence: CASSSRDSYGYTF. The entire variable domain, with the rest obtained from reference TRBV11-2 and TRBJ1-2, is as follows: EAGVAQSPRYKIIEKRQSVAFWCNPISGHATLYWYQQILGQGPKLLIQFQNNGVVDDSQLPKDRFSAERLKGVDSTLKIQPAKLEDSAVYLCASSSRDSYGYTFGSGTRLTVV.

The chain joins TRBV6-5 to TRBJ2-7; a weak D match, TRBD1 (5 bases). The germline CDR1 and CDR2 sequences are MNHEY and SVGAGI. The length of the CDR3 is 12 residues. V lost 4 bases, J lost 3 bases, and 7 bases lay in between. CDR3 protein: CASSSDSYEQYF. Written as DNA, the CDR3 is TGTGCCAGCAGTTCCGACAGCTACGAGCAGTACTTC.

Written as DNA, the CDR3 is TGTGCCAGCAGCCGGTACGAGGCGGGTAGAAACGAGCAGTACTTC. Translation gives CASSRYEAGRNEQYF. The chain uses TRBV14 and TRBJ2-7; D perhaps matches TRBD2 (5 bases). Looked up from germline, CDR1 is SGHDN and CDR2 is FVKESK. The V and J ends lost 4 bases and 5 bases respectively, with 18 bases between them. This CDR3 comprises 15 residues.

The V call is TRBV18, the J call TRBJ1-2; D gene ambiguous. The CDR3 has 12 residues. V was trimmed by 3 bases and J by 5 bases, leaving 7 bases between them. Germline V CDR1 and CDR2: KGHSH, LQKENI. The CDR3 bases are TGTGCCAGCTCACCGATGTCTTATGGCTACACCTTC. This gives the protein CASSPMSYGYTF.

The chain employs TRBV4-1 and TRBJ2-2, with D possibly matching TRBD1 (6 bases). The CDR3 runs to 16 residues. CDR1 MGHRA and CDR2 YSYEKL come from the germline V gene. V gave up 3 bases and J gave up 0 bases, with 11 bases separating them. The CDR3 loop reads CASSQPTGANTGELFF. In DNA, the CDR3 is TGCGCCAGCAGCCAGCCGACAGGCGCGAACACCGGGGAGCTGTTTTTT.

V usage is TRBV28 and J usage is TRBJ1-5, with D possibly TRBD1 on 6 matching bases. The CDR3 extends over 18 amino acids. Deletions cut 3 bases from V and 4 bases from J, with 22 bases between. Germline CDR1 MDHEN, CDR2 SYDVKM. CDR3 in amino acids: CASSFPPRGPRTNQPQHF. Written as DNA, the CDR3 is TGTGCCAGCAGTTTTCCCCCTCGGGGGCCCCGGACAAATCAGCCCCAGCATTTT.

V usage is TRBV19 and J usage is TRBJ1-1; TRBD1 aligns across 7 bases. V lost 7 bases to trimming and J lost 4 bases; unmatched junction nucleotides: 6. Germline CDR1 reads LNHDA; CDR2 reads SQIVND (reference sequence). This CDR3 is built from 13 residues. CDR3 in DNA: TGTGCCAGTAACCGCAGGGGGGGCACTGAAGCTTTCTTT. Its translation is CASNRRGGTEAFF.

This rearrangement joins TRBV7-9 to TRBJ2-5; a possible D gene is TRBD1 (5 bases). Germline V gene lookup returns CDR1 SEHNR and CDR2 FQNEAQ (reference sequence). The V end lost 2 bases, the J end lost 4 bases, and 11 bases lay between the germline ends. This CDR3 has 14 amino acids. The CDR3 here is CASSLQGGLETQYF. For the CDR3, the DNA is TGTGCCAGCAGCTTACAGGGTGGCTTAGAGACCCAGTACTTC.

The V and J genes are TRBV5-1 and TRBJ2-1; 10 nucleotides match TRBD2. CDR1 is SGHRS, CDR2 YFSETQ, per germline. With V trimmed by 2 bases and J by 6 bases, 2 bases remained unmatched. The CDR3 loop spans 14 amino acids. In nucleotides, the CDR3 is TGCGCCAGCAGCTTTCCTAGCGGGAGCAATGAGCAGTTCTTC. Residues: CASSFPSGSNEQFF.

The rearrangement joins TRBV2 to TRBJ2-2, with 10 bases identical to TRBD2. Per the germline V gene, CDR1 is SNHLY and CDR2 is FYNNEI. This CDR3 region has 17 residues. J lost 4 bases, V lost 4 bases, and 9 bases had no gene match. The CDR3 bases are TGTGCCAGCAGTGGGAATAGCGGGAGGTATCCCACCGGGGAGCTGTTTTTT. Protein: CASSGNSGRYPTGELFF.